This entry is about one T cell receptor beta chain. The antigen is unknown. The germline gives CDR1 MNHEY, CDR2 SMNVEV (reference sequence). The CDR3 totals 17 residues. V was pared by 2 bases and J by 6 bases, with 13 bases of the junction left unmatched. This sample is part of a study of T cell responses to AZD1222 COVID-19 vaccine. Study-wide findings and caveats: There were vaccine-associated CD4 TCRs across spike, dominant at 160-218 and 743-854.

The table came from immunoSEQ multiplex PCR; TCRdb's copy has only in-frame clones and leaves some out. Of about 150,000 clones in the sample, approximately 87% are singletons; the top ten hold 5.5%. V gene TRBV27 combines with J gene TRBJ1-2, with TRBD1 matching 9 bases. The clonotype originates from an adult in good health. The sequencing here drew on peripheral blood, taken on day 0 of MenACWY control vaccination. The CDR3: CASSLHHLTGGSHGYTF. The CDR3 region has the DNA TGTGCCAGCAGTTTACACCATCTGACAGGGGGGAGCCATGGCTACACCTTC.